The TCR beta chain described here comes from a study of shared clonotypes between healthy human individuals. The authors ran the assay at deep level. Some clones are missing from TCRdb's copy, which holds only in-frame ones; the method was immunoSEQ multiplex PCR. The sample records around 510,000 clones, around 78% being singletons. J was trimmed by 4 bases and V by 8 bases; bases with no gene match: 13. The CDR3 length is 15 residues. Per the germline V gene, CDR1 is MNHEY and CDR2 is SVGAGI. The genes are TRBV6-5 and TRBJ2-7; TRBD1 matches 8 bases. The source is a middle-aged woman in good health. Some clones in this sample may be carry-over from other donors' samples. Material: PBMCs. The CDR3 sequence: CASQGSRGLGYEQYF. CDR3 sequence (DNA): TGTGCCAGCCAGGGGAGCAGGGGGCTCGGTTACGAGCAGTACTTC.